The T cell receptor (beta chain) under discussion was sequenced for a study of blood T cell repertoires in COVID-19. Study-level background: Samples representing acute and convalescent COVID-19 were sourced from the United States, Italy and Spain. In each case, the material was cDNA or gDNA derived from T cells, B-cell-depleted T cells, or PBMCs.

Seattle's cohort entered during active infection and was followed longitudinally. In the study's own analysis: By means of reference gene primer amplification, nucleated cell counts were estimated. Only in-frame clones appear in the TCRdb table, and some are missing; sequencing was by immunoSEQ multiplex PCR. V and J calls and clone size are as listed in that table; D and trimming were resolved from the DNA. The profile covers 250,000 or so clones, with around 88% appearing a single time and roughly 6% taken by the ten largest. CDR3 length equals 13 residues. V shed 7 bases, J shed 5 bases, and the junction held 7 bases outside the gene matches. CDR1 is LNHDA and CDR2 is SQIVND in the germline V gene (reference sequence).

The source is a woman aged 30 to 39 with COVID-19, enrolled during active disease. Sequenced: peripheral blood. The chain employs TRBV19 and TRBJ2-5, with TRBD1 matching 7 bases. CDR3 residues: CASTLTGTETQYF. DNA of the CDR3: TGTGCCAGTACCCTGACAGGGACGGAGACCCAGTACTTC.